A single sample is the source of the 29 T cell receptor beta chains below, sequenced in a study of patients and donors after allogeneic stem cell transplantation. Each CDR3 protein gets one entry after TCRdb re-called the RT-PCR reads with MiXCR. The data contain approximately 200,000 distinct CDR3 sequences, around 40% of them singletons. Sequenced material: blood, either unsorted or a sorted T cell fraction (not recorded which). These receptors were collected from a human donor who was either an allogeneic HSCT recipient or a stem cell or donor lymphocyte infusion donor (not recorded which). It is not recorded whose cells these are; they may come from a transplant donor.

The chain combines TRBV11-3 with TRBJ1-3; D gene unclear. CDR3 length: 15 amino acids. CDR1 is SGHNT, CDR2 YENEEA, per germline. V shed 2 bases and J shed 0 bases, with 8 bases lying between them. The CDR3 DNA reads TGTGCCAGCAGCTTAAGTACTGTCTCTGGAAACACCATATATTTT. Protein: CASSLSTVSGNTIYF.

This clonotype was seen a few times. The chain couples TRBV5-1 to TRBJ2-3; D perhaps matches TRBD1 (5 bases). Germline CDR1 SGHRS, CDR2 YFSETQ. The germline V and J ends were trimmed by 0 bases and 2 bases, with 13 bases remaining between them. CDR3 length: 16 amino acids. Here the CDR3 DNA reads TGCGCCAGCAGCTTGGCCGGACAAGGGGTCACAGATACGCAGTATTTT. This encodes CASSLAGQGVTDTQYF.

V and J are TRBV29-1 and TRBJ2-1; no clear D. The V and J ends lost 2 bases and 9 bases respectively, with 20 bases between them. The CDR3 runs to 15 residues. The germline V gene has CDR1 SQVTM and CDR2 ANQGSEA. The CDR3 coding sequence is TGCAGCGTTGAACCTTTCCAGAGCTCGGGTGGTGAGCAGTTCTTC. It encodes CSVEPFQSSGGEQFF.

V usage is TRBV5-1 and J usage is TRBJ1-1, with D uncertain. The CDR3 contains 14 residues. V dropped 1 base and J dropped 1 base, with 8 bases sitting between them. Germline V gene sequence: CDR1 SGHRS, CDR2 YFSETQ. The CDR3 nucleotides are TGCGCCAGCAGCTTGCCCCGGGAGAACACTGAAGCTTTCTTT. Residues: CASSLPRENTEAFF.

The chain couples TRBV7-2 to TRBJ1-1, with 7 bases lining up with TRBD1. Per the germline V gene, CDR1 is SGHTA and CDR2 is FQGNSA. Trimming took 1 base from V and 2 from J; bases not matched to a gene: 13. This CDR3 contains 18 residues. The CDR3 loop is CASSLVGPRAGGNTEAFF. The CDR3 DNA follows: TGTGCCAGCAGCTTAGTAGGCCCCCGGGCAGGGGGAAACACTGAAGCTTTCTTT.

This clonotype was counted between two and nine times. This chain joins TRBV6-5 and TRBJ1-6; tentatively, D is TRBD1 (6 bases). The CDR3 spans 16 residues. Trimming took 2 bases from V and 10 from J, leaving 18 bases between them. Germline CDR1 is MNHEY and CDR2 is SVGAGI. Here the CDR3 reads CASSYGIRAGASPLHF. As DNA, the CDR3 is TGTGCCAGCAGTTACGGGATTAGGGCAGGGGCCTCACCCCTCCACTTT.

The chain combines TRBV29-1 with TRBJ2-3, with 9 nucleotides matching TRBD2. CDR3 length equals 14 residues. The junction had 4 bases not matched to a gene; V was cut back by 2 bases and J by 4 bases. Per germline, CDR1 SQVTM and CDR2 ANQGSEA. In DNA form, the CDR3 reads TGCAGCGTTGAACCTAGCGGGGTCCCAGATACGCAGTATTTT. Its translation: CSVEPSGVPDTQYF.

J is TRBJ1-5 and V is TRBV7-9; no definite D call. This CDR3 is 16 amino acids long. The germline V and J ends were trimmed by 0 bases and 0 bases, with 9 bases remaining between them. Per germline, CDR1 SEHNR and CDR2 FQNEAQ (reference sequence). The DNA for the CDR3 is TGTGCCAGCAGCTTAGCCTCACCTAATAGCAATCAGCCCCAGCATTTT. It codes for CASSLASPNSNQPQHF.

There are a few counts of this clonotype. CDR3 nucleotides: TGTGCCAGCAGCCGCCAAGAGACAGCTAGATATAATTCACCCCTCCACTTT. It specifies CASSRQETARYNSPLHF. The V gene is TRBV4-2, the J gene TRBJ1-6; maybe TRBD1 (5 bases). This CDR3 region has 17 residues. With 4 bases removed from V and 4 bases from J, the gap between germline ends came to 17 bases. Germline V gene lookup returns CDR1 LGHNA and CDR2 YNFKEQ.

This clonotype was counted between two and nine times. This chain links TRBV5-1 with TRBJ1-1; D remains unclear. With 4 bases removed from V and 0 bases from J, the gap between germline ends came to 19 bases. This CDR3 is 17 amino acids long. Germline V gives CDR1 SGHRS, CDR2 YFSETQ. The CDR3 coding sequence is TGCGCCAGCAGCCGAGGAGGGCCAGCCTTTATGAACACTGAAGCTTTCTTT. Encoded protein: CASSRGGPAFMNTEAFF. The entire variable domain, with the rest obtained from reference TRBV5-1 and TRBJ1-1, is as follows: KAGVTQTPRYLIKTRGQQVTLSCSPISGHRSVSWYQQTPGQGLQFLFEYFSETQRNKGNFPGRFSGRQFSNSRSEMNVSTLELGDSALYLCASSRGGPAFMNTEAFFGQGTRLTVV.

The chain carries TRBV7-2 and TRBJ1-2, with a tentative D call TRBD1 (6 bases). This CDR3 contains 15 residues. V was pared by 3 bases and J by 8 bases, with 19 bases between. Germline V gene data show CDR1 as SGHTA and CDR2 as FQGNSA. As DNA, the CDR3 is TGTGCCAGCAGCTTGGGGGTCCGGGGGCGCAAGGGCTACACCTTC. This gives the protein CASSLGVRGRKGYTF.

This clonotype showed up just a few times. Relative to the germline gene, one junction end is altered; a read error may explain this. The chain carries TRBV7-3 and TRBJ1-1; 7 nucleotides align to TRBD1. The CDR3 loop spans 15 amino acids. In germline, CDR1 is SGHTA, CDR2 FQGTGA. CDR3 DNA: TGTGCCAGCAGCCAGGGGTCAGGGGGTTACACGGAAGCTTTCTTT. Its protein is CASSQGSGGYTEAFF.

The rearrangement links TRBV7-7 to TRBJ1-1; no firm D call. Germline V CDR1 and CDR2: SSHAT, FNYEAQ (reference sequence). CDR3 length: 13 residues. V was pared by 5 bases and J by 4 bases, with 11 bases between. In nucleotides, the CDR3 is TGTGCCAGCAGCGAAAGACCGAGCACTGAAGCTTTCTTT. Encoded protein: CASSERPSTEAFF.

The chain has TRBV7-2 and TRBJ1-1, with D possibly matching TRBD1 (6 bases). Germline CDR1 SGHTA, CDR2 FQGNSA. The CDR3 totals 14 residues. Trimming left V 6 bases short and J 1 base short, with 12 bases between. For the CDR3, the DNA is TGTGCCAGCAGGGCCGGGACACAGAACACTGAAGCTTTCTTT. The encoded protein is CASRAGTQNTEAFF.

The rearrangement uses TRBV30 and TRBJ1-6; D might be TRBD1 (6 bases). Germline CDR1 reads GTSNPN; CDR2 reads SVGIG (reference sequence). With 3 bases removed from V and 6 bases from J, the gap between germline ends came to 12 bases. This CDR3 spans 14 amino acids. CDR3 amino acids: CAWSDGQTNSPLHF. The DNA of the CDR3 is TGTGCCTGGAGCGACGGACAGACTAATTCACCCCTCCACTTT.

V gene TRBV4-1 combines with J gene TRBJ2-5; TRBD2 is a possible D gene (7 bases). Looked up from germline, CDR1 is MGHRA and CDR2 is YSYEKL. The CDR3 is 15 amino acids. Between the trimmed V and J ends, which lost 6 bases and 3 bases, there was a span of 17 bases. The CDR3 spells CASRQRGAAEETQYF. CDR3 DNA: TGCGCCAGCAGACAACGGGGGGCGGCAGAAGAGACCCAGTACTTC.

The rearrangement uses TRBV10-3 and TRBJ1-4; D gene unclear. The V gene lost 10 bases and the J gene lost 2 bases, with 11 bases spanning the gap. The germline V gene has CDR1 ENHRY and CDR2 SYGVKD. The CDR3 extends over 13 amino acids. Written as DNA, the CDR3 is TGTGCCACAGCAGTGGGGACTAATGAAAAACTGTTTTTT. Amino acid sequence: CATAVGTNEKLFF.

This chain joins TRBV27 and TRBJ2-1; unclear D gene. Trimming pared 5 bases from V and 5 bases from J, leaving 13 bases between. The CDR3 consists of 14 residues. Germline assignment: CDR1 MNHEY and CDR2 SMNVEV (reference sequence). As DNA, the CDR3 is TGTGCCAGCAGTCCCCTTCCTAACGACAATGAGCAGTTCTTC. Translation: CASSPLPNDNEQFF.

This chain's CDR3 is CASSLEVSADTQYF. In DNA form, the CDR3 reads TGTGCCAGCAGTCTGGAGGTTTCGGCAGATACGCAGTATTTT. The V call is TRBV2, the J call TRBJ2-3, with D perhaps matching TRBD2 (5 bases). The V gene's germline CDR1 is SNHLY and CDR2 FYNNEI. The length of the CDR3 is 14 residues. The V end was cut by 5 bases, the J end by 4 bases, with 13 bases between.

Written as DNA, the CDR3 is TGTGCCAGCAGACACGGGACAAACTATGGCTACACCTTC. Residues: CASRHGTNYGYTF. The gene calls are TRBV6-2 or TRBV6-3 and TRBJ1-2, with D possibly matching TRBD1 (6 bases). Germline assignment: CDR1 MNHEY and CDR2 SVGEGT. Trimming took 6 bases from V and 2 from J, leaving 10 bases between them. CDR3 length: 13 residues.

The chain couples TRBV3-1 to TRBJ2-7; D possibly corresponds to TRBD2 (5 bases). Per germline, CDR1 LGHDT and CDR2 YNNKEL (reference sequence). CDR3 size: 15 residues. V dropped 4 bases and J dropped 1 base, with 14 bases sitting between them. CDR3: CASSRELAASYEQYF. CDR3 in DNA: TGTGCCAGCAGCCGCGAGCTAGCTGCTTCCTACGAGCAGTACTTC.

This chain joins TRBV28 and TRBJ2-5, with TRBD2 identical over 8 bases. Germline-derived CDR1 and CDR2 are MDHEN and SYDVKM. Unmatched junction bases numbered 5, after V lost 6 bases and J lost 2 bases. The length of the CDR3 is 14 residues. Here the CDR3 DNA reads TGTGCCAGCAGGAAGAGCGGGGGACAAGAGACCCAGTACTTC. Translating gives CASRKSGGQETQYF.

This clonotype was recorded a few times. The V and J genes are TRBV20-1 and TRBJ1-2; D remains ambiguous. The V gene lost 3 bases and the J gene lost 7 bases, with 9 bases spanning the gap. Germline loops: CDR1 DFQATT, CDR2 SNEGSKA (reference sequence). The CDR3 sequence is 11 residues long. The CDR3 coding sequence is TGCAGTGCTAGTCGCCGAGTTGGCTACACCTTC. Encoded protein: CSASRRVGYTF.

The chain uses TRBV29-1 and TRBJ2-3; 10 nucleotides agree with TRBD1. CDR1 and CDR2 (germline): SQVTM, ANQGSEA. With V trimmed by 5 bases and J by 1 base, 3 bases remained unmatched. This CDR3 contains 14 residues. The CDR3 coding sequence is TGCAGCGTTCAGGACAGGGGGGGCACAGATACGCAGTATTTT. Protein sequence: CSVQDRGGTDTQYF.

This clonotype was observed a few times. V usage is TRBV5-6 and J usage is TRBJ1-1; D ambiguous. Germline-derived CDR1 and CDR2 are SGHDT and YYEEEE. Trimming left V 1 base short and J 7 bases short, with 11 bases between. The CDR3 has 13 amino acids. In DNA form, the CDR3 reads TGTGCCAGCAGCTTGAGGTCACGGAGTGAAGCTTTCTTT. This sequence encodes CASSLRSRSEAFF.

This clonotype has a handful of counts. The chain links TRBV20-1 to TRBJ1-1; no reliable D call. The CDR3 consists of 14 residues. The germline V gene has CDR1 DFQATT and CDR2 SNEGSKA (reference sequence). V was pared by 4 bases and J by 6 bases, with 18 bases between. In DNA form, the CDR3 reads TGCAGTGCTACGTATCACGGGGTCCCCGCTGAAGCTTTCTTT. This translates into CSATYHGVPAEAFF.

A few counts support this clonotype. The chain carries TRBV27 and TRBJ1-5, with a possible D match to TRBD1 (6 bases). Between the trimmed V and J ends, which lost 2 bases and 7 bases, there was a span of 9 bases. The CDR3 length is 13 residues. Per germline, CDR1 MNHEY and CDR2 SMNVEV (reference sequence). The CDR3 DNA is TGTGCCAGCAGTTTAGCGGGGGCCCAGCCCCAGCATTTT. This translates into CASSLAGAQPQHF.

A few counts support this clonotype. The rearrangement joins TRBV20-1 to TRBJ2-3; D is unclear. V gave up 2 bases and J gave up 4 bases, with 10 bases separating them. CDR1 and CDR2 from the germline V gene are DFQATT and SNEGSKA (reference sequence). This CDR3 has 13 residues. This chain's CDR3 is CSARPPAADTQYF. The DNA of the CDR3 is TGCAGTGCTAGACCCCCGGCGGCAGATACGCAGTATTTT.

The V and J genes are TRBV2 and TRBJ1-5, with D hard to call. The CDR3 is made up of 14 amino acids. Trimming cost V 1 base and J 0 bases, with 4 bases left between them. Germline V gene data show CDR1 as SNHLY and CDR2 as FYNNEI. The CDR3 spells CASSEVSSNQPQHF. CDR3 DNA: TGTGCCAGCAGTGAAGTGAGTAGCAATCAGCCCCAGCATTTT.